The 23 T cell receptor beta chains in this list originate from one sample, sequenced in a study of beta chain features in type 1 diabetes. Study observations and caveats: There was a moderate but significant shortening of TCRB CDR3s in all four CD4+ subsets of Type 1 diabetes patients.

Expressed TCRB transcripts were sequenced, since all the RNA that had been isolated was reverse transcribed. The method was immunoSEQ multiplex PCR; TCRdb's version includes in-frame clones alone and lacks a portion of them. Of 150,000 to 200,000 clones in the sample, roughly 10% were seen once. No antigens are known for them. The sequenced sample consisted of central memory CD4+ T cells from blood. The receptors shown here come from a woman aged 30 to 39 with type 1 diabetes.

This clone was picked up a small number of times. At one end the junction does not follow the germline gene, possibly because of a read error. The chain has TRBV28 and TRBJ1-1; 11 nucleotides match TRBD1. Germline values: CDR1 MDHEN, CDR2 SYDVKM. The CDR3 covers 13 residues. CDR3 protein: CASSHNTGTGGDF. CDR3 coding DNA: TGTGCCAGCAGCCATAATACCGGGACAGGGGGTGACTTT. The whole variable domain, remainder taken from reference TRBV28 and TRBJ1-1, is DVKVTQSSRYLVKRTGEKVFLECVQDMDHENMFWYRQDPGLGLRLIYFSYDVKMKEKGDIPEGYSVSREKKERFSLILESASTNQTSMYLCASSHNTGTGGDFGQGTRLTVV.

This clone was detected a few times. V is TRBV6-5 and J is TRBJ1-1, with D possibly matching TRBD1 (5 bases). The CDR3 sequence is 15 residues long. V shed 7 bases and J shed 0 bases, with 15 bases lying between them. Germline CDR1 MNHEY, CDR2 SVGAGI. The chain's CDR3 is CASTPGGFMNTEAFF. The DNA for the CDR3 is TGTGCCAGCACCCCGGGGGGGTTCATGAACACTGAAGCTTTCTTT.

This clone was recorded a few times. The CDR3 is CASSLSQGYTEAFF. The CDR3 bases are TGTGCCAGCTCACTATCACAGGGATACACTGAAGCTTTCTTT. The V and J genes are TRBV18 and TRBJ1-1, with a possible D match to TRBD1 (6 bases). V dropped 4 bases and J dropped 3 bases, with 12 bases sitting between them. There are 14 residues in the CDR3. CDR1 and CDR2 (germline): KGHSH, LQKENI. Together with reference TRBV18 and TRBJ1-1, the CDR3 gives the full variable domain: NAGVMQNPRHLVRRRGQEARLRCSPMKGHSHVYWYRQLPEEGLKFMVYLQKENIIDESGMPKERFSAEFPKEGPSILRIQQVVRGDSAAYFCASSLSQGYTEAFFGQGTRLTVV.

The chain has TRBV5-1 and TRBJ2-2, with 9 nucleotides matching TRBD2. The CDR3 is 15 amino acids. Germline V gene lookup returns CDR1 SGHRS and CDR2 YFSETQ. After removal of 3 bases from V and 7 bases from J, the junction contained 7 bases not matched to a gene. The CDR3 nucleotides read TGCGCCAGCAGCTCAATAGCGGGAGACCTCGGGGAGCTGTTTTTT. Its translation is CASSSIAGDLGELFF.

This clone appeared a few times. The genes are TRBV2 and TRBJ1-1, with 8 nucleotides matching TRBD1. Per germline, CDR1 SNHLY and CDR2 FYNNEI. With 0 bases clipped from V and 11 bases from J, the junction kept 5 bases outside the gene matches. The CDR3 has 13 residues. The CDR3 DNA sequence: TGTGCCAGCAGTGAAGCGCGACAGGGGCTCGCTTTCTTT. This codes for CASSEARQGLAFF.

This clone has just a few counts. This chain joins TRBV2 and TRBJ2-1; D is uncertain. V was shortened by 7 bases and J by 0 bases, with 10 bases between the two germline ends. CDR1 is SNHLY and CDR2 is FYNNEI in the germline V gene. This CDR3 is 14 amino acids long. The CDR3 DNA follows: TGTGCCAGCACTGAGTTGAGCTCCTACAATGAGCAGTTCTTC. Residues: CASTELSSYNEQFF. The full variable domain, with the rest looked up from reference TRBV2 and TRBJ2-1, is EPEVTQTPSHQVTQMGQEVILRCVPISNHLYFYWYRQILGQKVEFLVSFYNNEISEKSEIFDDQFSVERPDGSNFTLKIRSTKLEDSAMYFCASTELSSYNEQFFGPGTRLTVL.

The CDR3 protein is CASRPERSSNTGELFF. CDR3 coding DNA: TGTGCCAGCAGGCCGGAGCGGAGTTCGAACACCGGGGAGCTGTTTTTT. This chain links TRBV7-3 with TRBJ2-2; TRBD2 is a possible D gene (5 bases). The V end lost 6 bases, the J end lost 0 bases, and 14 bases lay between the germline ends. CDR1 is SGHTA and CDR2 is FQGTGA in the germline V gene. The CDR3 spans 16 residues. The whole variable domain, remainder taken from reference TRBV7-3 and TRBJ2-2, is GAGVSQTPSNKVTEKGKYVELRCDPISGHTALYWYRQSLGQGPEFLIYFQGTGAADDSGLPNDRFFAVRPEGSVSTLKIQRTERGDSAVYLCASRPERSSNTGELFFGEGSRLTVL.

This clone was recorded a few times. The sample has other DNA sequences that encode this CDR3 too. The chain links TRBV5-6 to TRBJ1-5, with 7 bases lining up with TRBD1. Trimming cost V 0 bases and J 2 bases; bases outside gene matches: 2. Germline CDR1 reads SGHDT; CDR2 reads YYEEEE. The CDR3 totals 15 residues. The CDR3 nucleotides read TGTGCCAGCAGCTTGGCGGGGACAGGCAATCAGCCCCAGCATTTT. It codes for CASSLAGTGNQPQHF.

This rearrangement joins TRBV19 to TRBJ1-1; 8 bases align to TRBD1. This CDR3 has 15 amino acids. J was trimmed by 5 bases and V by 4 bases; bases with no gene match: 9. The V gene's germline CDR1 is LNHDA and CDR2 SQIVND (reference sequence). CDR3 DNA sequence: TGTGCCAGTAGTACAAAAACAGGGGGGAAGACTGAAGCTTTCTTT. Translating gives CASSTKTGGKTEAFF. Based on the CDR3 plus reference TRBV19 and TRBJ1-1, the full variable domain is DGGITQSPKYLFRKEGQNVTLSCEQNLNHDAMYWYRQDPGQGLRLIYYSQIVNDFQKGDIAEGYSVSREKKESFPLTVTSAQKNPTAFYLCASSTKTGGKTEAFFGQGTRLTVV.

This chain joins TRBV15 and TRBJ1-5; the match to TRBD1 covers 10 bases. The CDR3 is 17 amino acids. Germline V gene sequence: CDR1 LNHNV, CDR2 YYDKDF (reference sequence). J lost 0 bases, V lost 5 bases, and 7 bases had no gene match. CDR3: CATSGRDRGYSNQPQHF. Here the CDR3 DNA reads TGTGCCACCAGCGGTCGGGACAGGGGATATAGCAATCAGCCCCAGCATTTT.

The chain recombines TRBV15 with TRBJ2-3; D ambiguous. Trimming pared 1 base from V and 5 bases from J, leaving 10 bases between. Germline CDR1 reads LNHNV; CDR2 reads YYDKDF (reference sequence). CDR3 length equals 14 residues. The CDR3: CATSRVNEIDTQYF. The CDR3 region has the DNA TGTGCCACCAGCAGAGTTAACGAGATAGATACGCAGTATTTT.

V gene TRBV4-3 combines with J gene TRBJ2-3; D is possibly TRBD1 (6 bases). Between the trimmed V and J ends, which lost 3 bases and 13 bases, there was a span of 17 bases. The CDR3 sequence is 13 residues long. The germline CDR1 and CDR2 sequences are LGHNA and YSLEER. In nucleotides, the CDR3 is TGCGCCAGCAGCCAGGCGGACAGCATAACGGAGTATTTT. Amino acids: CASSQADSITEYF.

This clone has just a few counts. The chain recombines TRBV5-4 with TRBJ2-2; TRBD2 matches 7 bases. CDR1 is SGHNT and CDR2 is YYREEE in the germline V gene (reference sequence). Germline trimming cut 5 bases from V and 4 bases from J; bases unmatched to any gene: 8. The CDR3 sequence is 15 residues long. CDR3 DNA sequence: TGTGCCAGCAGAGGTAGCGGGCTAATCACCGGGGAGCTGTTTTTT. Amino acids: CASRGSGLITGELFF.

A few counts support this clone. This chain links TRBV19 with TRBJ1-1; TRBD1 matches at 10 bases. Unmatched junction bases numbered 6, after V lost 7 bases and J lost 7 bases. CDR3 length: 13 residues. Per germline, CDR1 LNHDA and CDR2 SQIVND (reference sequence). In DNA, the CDR3 is TGTGCCAGTATCGGACAGGGGGAGGTTGAAGCTTTCTTT. Protein: CASIGQGEVEAFF.

The V and J genes are TRBV30 and TRBJ2-3, with D maybe TRBD2 (5 bases). V lost 2 bases to trimming and J lost 1 base, with 13 bases between them. CDR3 length: 15 residues. Germline CDR1 reads GTSNPN; CDR2 reads SVGIG (reference sequence). CDR3 DNA: TGTGCCTGGAGTCCCAAGGAGGCTCGCACAGATACGCAGTATTTT. It is translated as CAWSPKEARTDTQYF.

The chain is built from TRBV14 and TRBJ1-1; TRBD1 might be the D (6 bases). The germline gives CDR1 SGHDN, CDR2 FVKESK. The germline V and J ends were trimmed by 4 bases and 5 bases, with 14 bases remaining between them. The CDR3 has 14 residues. CDR3 loop: CASSPLTDSTEAFF. In DNA, the CDR3 is TGTGCCAGCAGCCCGTTGACGGACAGTACTGAAGCTTTCTTT.

Only a few counts were recorded for this clone. The V and J genes are TRBV14 and TRBJ2-1; the match to TRBD2 covers 9 bases. The CDR3 sequence is 15 residues long. CDR1 SGHDN and CDR2 FVKESK come from the germline V gene. V shed 3 bases and J 2 bases; nucleotides not matched to a gene: 2. CDR3: CASSHSGRAYNEQFF. The CDR3 DNA sequence: TGTGCCAGCAGCCATAGCGGGAGAGCCTACAATGAGCAGTTCTTC.

This clone occurred a few times. The V and J genes are TRBV6-4 and TRBJ2-3; tentative D call: TRBD1 (6 bases). With 10 bases removed from V and 2 bases from J, the gap between germline ends came to 13 bases. The CDR3 contains 13 residues. Germline CDR1 reads MRHNA; CDR2 reads SNTAGT. The CDR3 loop reads CATRDTNTDTQYF. The CDR3, as DNA: TGTGCCACCCGGGACACCAACACAGATACGCAGTATTTT.

The sample holds a few counts of this clone. V gene TRBV5-1 combines with J gene TRBJ2-3; 8 nucleotides agree with TRBD2. Germline assignment: CDR1 SGHRS and CDR2 YFSETQ. The CDR3 is 15 residues long. Trimming removed 6 bases from V and 0 bases from J; junction bases left unmatched: 6. The CDR3 nucleotides are TGCGCCAGCACGGCGGGAGGAGCCAGCACAGATACGCAGTATTTT. Amino acids: CASTAGGASTDTQYF. The full variable domain, completed using reference TRBV5-1 and TRBJ2-3, is KAGVTQTPRYLIKTRGQQVTLSCSPISGHRSVSWYQQTPGQGLQFLFEYFSETQRNKGNFPGRFSGRQFSNSRSEMNVSTLELGDSALYLCASTAGGASTDTQYFGPGTRLTVL.

The chain carries TRBV2 and TRBJ2-7, with D uncertain. The CDR3 has 13 residues. Germline loops: CDR1 SNHLY, CDR2 FYNNEI. V lost 7 bases and J lost 2, with 12 bases in between. In nucleotides, the CDR3 is TGTGCCAGCACCCACACCGCCGCCTACGAGCAGTACTTC. Its translation: CASTHTAAYEQYF.

The table lists this clone with a few counts. The rearrangement joins TRBV6-5 to TRBJ1-1, with D tentatively TRBD1 (6 bases). This CDR3 has 12 residues. V was shortened by 2 bases and J by 7 bases, with 8 bases between the two germline ends. Germline CDR1 and CDR2: MNHEY and SVGAGI. The CDR3 DNA reads as TGTGCCAGCAGTTACAACAGGGTTGAAGCTTTCTTT. Translating gives CASSYNRVEAFF.

The sample holds a few counts of this clone. V gene TRBV29-1 combines with J gene TRBJ1-1; 8 nucleotides match TRBD1. The CDR3 runs to 18 residues. Germline trimming cut 6 bases from V and 0 bases from J; bases unmatched to any gene: 18. Germline CDR1 and CDR2: SQVTM and ANQGSEA. The CDR3 region has the DNA TGCAGCGTACAAGGTTACTCGGGACAGGTCTCGATGAACACTGAAGCTTTCTTT. The encoded protein is CSVQGYSGQVSMNTEAFF.

This clone was detected a few times. V is TRBV2 and J is TRBJ2-4; D perhaps matches TRBD2 (5 bases). This CDR3 is 12 amino acids long. V lost 7 bases, J lost 3 bases, and 7 bases lay in between. Germline assignment: CDR1 SNHLY and CDR2 FYNNEI. CDR3 bases: TGTGCCAGCACCAGCGGCAAAAACATTCAGTACTTC. Protein: CASTSGKNIQYF.